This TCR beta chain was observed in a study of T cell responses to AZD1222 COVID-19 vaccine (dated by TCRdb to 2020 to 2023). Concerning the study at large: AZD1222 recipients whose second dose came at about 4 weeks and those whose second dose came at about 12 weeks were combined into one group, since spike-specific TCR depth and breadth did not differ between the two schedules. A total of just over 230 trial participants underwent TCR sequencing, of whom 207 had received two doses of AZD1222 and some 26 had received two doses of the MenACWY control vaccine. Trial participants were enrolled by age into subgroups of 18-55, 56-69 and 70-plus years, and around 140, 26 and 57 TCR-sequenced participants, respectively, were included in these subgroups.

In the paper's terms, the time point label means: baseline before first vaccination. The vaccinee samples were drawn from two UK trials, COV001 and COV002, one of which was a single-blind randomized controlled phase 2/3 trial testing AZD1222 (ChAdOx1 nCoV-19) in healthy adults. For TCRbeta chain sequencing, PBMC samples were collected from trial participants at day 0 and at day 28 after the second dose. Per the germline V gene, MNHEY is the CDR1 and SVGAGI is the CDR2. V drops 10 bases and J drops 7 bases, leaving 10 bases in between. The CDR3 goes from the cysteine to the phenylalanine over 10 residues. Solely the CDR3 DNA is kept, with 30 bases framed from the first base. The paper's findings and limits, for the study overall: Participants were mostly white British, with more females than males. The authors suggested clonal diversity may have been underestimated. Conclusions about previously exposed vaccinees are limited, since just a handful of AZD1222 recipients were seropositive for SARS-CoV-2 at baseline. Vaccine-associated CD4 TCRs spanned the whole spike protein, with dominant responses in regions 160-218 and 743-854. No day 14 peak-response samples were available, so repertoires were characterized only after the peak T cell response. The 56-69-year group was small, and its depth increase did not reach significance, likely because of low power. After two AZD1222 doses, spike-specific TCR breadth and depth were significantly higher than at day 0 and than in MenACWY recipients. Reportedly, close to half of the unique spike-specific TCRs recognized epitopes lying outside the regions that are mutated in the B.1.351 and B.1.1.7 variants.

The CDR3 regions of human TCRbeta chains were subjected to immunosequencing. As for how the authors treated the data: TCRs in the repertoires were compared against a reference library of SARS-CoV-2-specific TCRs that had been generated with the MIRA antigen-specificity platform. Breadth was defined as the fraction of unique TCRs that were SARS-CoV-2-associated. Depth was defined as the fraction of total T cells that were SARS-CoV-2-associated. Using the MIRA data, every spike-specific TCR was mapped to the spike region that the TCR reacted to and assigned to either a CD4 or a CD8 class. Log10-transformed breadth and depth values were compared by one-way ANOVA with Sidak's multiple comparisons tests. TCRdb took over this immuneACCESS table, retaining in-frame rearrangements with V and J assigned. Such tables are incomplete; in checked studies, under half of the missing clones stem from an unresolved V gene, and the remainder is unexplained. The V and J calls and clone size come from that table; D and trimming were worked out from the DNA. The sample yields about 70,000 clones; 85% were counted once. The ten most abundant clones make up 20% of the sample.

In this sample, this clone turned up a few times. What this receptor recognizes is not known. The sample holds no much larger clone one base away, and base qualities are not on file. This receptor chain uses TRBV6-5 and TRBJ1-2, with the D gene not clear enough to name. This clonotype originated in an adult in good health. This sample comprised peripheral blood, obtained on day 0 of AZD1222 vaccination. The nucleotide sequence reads TGTGCCACCCAAAGTAGTGGCTACACCTTC. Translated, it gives CATQSSGYTF.